The 24 T cell receptor beta chains reported below all come from one sample, sequenced in a study of T-cell reconstitution after alpha-beta-depleted transplantation in children. During its preparation, the TCRbeta library received unique molecular identifiers. TCRdb processed the PCR reads anew with MiXCR; each CDR3 protein has one entry. The table shows about 440,000 distinct CDR3 sequences, with 43% occurring only once. The sequencing here drew on PBMCs, taken before TCRalphabeta/CD19-depleted stem cell transplant. All receptors come from a girl aged 2-15 years with aplastic anemia, due to receive a stem cell transplant.

The chain is built from TRBV20-1 and TRBJ2-1; D might be TRBD2 (6 bases). Trimming shortened V by 0 bases and J by 5 bases, and 17 bases separated the two germline ends. The CDR3 runs 16 residues. From germline, CDR1 is DFQATT and CDR2 SNEGSKA (reference sequence). This chain's CDR3 is CSARDPLAVPHNEQFF. For the CDR3, the DNA is TGCAGTGCTAGAGATCCGTTAGCGGTACCCCACAATGAGCAGTTCTTC.

This clonotype was observed a few times. The chain combines TRBV7-6 with TRBJ1-3, with D hard to call. CDR1 SGHVS and CDR2 FNYEAQ come from the germline V gene. V was clipped by 5 bases and J by 0 bases, with 11 bases between them. This CDR3 has 15 amino acids. In nucleotides, the CDR3 is TGTGCCAGCAGCCGCCAGGACGTCTCTGGAAACACCATATATTTT. Amino acid sequence: CASSRQDVSGNTIYF.

The gene calls are TRBV7-2 and TRBJ2-7; 11 nucleotides line up with TRBD1. Germline V CDR1 and CDR2: SGHTA, FQGNSA. This CDR3 contains 13 residues. The ends lost 7 bases at V and 6 bases at J; junction bases unmatched: 5. CDR3 region: CASTGTGGGEQYF. DNA for the CDR3: TGTGCCAGCACCGGGACAGGGGGAGGCGAGCAGTACTTC.

This clonotype was found many times. The CDR3 protein is CASTWWESKETQYF. The DNA of the CDR3 is TGTGCCAGCACCTGGTGGGAAAGTAAAGAGACCCAGTACTTC. The J gene is TRBJ2-5, the V gene TRBV5-5, with D unresolved. This CDR3 has 14 residues. Germline loops: CDR1 SGHKS, CDR2 YYEKEE (reference sequence). V was pared by 6 bases and J by 3 bases, with 15 bases between.

The gene calls are TRBV19 and TRBJ2-2; 7 positions agree with TRBD1. V lost 10 bases, J lost 2 bases, and 16 bases stayed unmatched. The CDR3 runs to 17 residues. The germline V gene has CDR1 LNHDA and CDR2 SQIVND (reference sequence). Written as DNA, the CDR3 is TGTGCCACCACGAACAGGGGACCCACGTCCAACACCGGGGAGCTGTTTTTT. Protein product: CATTNRGPTSNTGELFF.

V and J are TRBV20-1 and TRBJ2-1; D remains ambiguous. The CDR3 is 12 residues long. Germline CDR1 and CDR2: DFQATT and SNEGSKA (reference sequence). The V and J ends lost 6 bases and 6 bases respectively, with 12 bases between them. The CDR3 DNA follows: TGCAGTGCCCCGAAACGTAGCAATGAGCAGTTCTTC. This translates into CSAPKRSNEQFF.

The chain uses TRBV19 and TRBJ1-3; D remains unclear. CDR1 is LNHDA and CDR2 is SQIVND in the germline V gene (reference sequence). This CDR3 comprises 13 residues. V lost 7 bases and J lost 2, with 9 bases in between. CDR3 amino acids: CASNGRAGNTIYF. CDR3 bases: TGTGCCAGTAACGGTAGGGCTGGAAACACCATATATTTT.

The chain joins TRBV20-1 to TRBJ2-3; D not certain. Germline CDR1 and CDR2: DFQATT and SNEGSKA (reference sequence). The CDR3 consists of 12 residues. The V end lost 0 bases, the J end lost 6 bases, and 7 bases lay between the germline ends. CDR3 region: CSARETGDTQYF. The CDR3, as DNA: TGCAGTGCTAGAGAGACGGGCGATACGCAGTATTTT.

The V and J genes are TRBV20-1 and TRBJ2-5; no definite D call. The CDR3 runs to 11 residues. Trimming took off 3 bases at V and 5 bases at J, with 7 bases between the two ends. Germline V gene sequence: CDR1 DFQATT, CDR2 SNEGSKA (reference sequence). In nucleotides, the CDR3 is TGCAGTGCTAGCACGAGGGAGACCCAGTACTTC. This codes for CSASTRETQYF.

The rearrangement joins TRBV27 to TRBJ2-6; no clear D. V shed 6 bases and J shed 1 base, with 7 bases lying between them. Germline CDR1 and CDR2: MNHEY and SMNVEV (reference sequence). This CDR3 is 14 amino acids long. CDR3 bases: TGTGCCAGCAGACCCTTGTCTGGGGCCAACGTCCTGACTTTC. This gives the protein CASRPLSGANVLTF.

This chain connects TRBV15 to TRBJ1-5; 7 bases fit TRBD1. This CDR3 region has 16 residues. V trimming: 7 bases; J trimming: 0 bases; junction bases outside the gene matches: 9. Germline assignment: CDR1 LNHNV and CDR2 YYDKDF (reference sequence). The CDR3 sequence: CATTPFRGVSNQPQHF. The CDR3 DNA is TGTGCCACCACCCCGTTCAGGGGGGTTAGCAATCAGCCCCAGCATTTT.

This clonotype was counted a single time. V usage is TRBV5-1 and J usage is TRBJ1-5; 8 bases map to TRBD1. The CDR3 is 14 amino acids. V was clipped by 4 bases and J by 7 bases; unmatched bases: 7. Germline values: CDR1 SGHRS, CDR2 YFSETQ. CDR3 protein: CASSPQGVVQPQHF. In DNA, the CDR3 is TGCGCCAGCAGCCCACAGGGGGTTGTGCAGCCCCAGCATTTT.

This chain links TRBV15 with TRBJ2-1; D gene uncertain. Looked up from germline, CDR1 is LNHNV and CDR2 is YYDKDF (reference sequence). Trimming took 5 bases from V and 7 from J, leaving 21 bases between them. This CDR3 is built from 16 residues. CDR3 loop: CATSAIRLGLRNEQFF. CDR3 nucleotide sequence: TGTGCCACCAGCGCCATCCGCCTTGGCCTGCGAAATGAGCAGTTCTTC.

This clonotype has at least ten counts. The chain recombines TRBV4-3 with TRBJ2-7; 7 bases line up with TRBD2. This CDR3 has 16 amino acids. Germline-derived CDR1 and CDR2 are LGHNA and YSLEER. V lost 1 base to trimming and J lost 3 bases; unmatched junction nucleotides: 9. CDR3 sequence reads: CASSQVGGGRDYEQYF. As DNA, the CDR3 is TGCGCCAGCAGCCAAGTCGGGGGAGGGCGGGACTACGAGCAGTACTTC.

This clonotype occurred a few times. The V gene is TRBV6-5, the J gene TRBJ2-7, with D tentatively TRBD1 or TRBD2 (6 bases each). CDR3 length equals 13 residues. CDR1 is MNHEY and CDR2 is SVGAGI in the germline V gene. The V and J ends lost 0 bases and 7 bases respectively, with 10 bases between them. The CDR3 nucleotides read TGTGCCAGCAGTTACTCGGAGGGGGGTGAGCAGTACTTC. This codes for CASSYSEGGEQYF.

In this sample, this clonotype turned up many times. The chain couples TRBV11-2 to TRBJ2-7, with a possible D match to TRBD2 (6 bases). V dropped 5 bases and J dropped 3 bases, with 8 bases sitting between them. Germline loops: CDR1 SGHAT, CDR2 FQNNGV. This CDR3 region has 12 residues. The CDR3: CASSRSGYEQYF. The CDR3 DNA sequence: TGTGCCAGCAGCCGTAGCGGCTACGAGCAGTACTTC.

This clonotype was seen only a few times. The chain has TRBV15 and TRBJ2-6; 9 nucleotides line up with TRBD1. The V gene end was trimmed by 8 bases and the J gene end by 2 bases; junction bases not matched to a gene: 10. Germline V lookup: CDR1 LNHNV, CDR2 YYDKDF (reference sequence). The length of the CDR3 is 17 residues. The CDR3 loop is CATLPGTGTPGANVLTF. The DNA for the CDR3 is TGTGCCACCCTTCCCGGGACAGGGACTCCTGGGGCCAACGTCCTGACTTTC.

This clonotype was detected a few times. CDR3 amino acids: CASSFGVNNEQFF. CDR3 DNA: TGTGCCAGCAGCTTTGGGGTTAACAATGAGCAGTTCTTC. The chain recombines TRBV11-2 with TRBJ2-1; D gene ambiguous. Trimming shortened V by 3 bases and J by 5 bases, and 8 bases separated the two germline ends. Germline CDR1 and CDR2: SGHAT and FQNNGV. The CDR3 has 13 residues.

The chain combines TRBV7-9 with TRBJ2-5; no reliable D call. The V end lost 5 bases, the J end lost 5 bases, and 18 bases lay between the germline ends. This CDR3 is built from 15 residues. Germline V gives CDR1 SEHNR, CDR2 FQNEAQ (reference sequence). CDR3 protein: CASSMRTATNETQYF. CDR3 nucleotide sequence: TGTGCCAGCAGCATGAGGACGGCAACAAATGAGACCCAGTACTTC.

The rearrangement links TRBV5-1 to TRBJ1-1; 7 bases fit TRBD1. Germline-derived CDR1 and CDR2 are SGHRS and YFSETQ. After removal of 4 bases from V and 6 bases from J, the junction contained 9 bases not matched to a gene. The CDR3 is 14 residues long. DNA for the CDR3: TGCGCCAGCAGCCCGCGGACAGGCCAGGCTGAAGCTTTCTTT. This codes for CASSPRTGQAEAFF.

The chain is built from TRBV5-5 and TRBJ2-7; D gene ambiguous. Trimming removed 1 base from V and 6 bases from J, with 14 bases in between. This CDR3 is built from 14 residues. CDR1 and CDR2 from the germline V gene are SGHKS and YYEKEE (reference sequence). Here the CDR3 reads CASSLSSRETEQYF. CDR3 bases: TGTGCCAGCAGCTTGTCGTCGAGAGAAACCGAGCAGTACTTC.

The rearrangement links TRBV20-1 to TRBJ1-1, with no clear D. Trimming stripped 0 bases from V and 2 bases from J, with 13 bases between. Germline-derived CDR1 and CDR2 are DFQATT and SNEGSKA (reference sequence). CDR3 size: 15 residues. CDR3 protein: CSARDRETINTEAFF. The CDR3 nucleotides are TGCAGTGCTAGAGATCGTGAGACAATCAACACTGAAGCTTTCTTT.

The chain links TRBV6-7 to TRBJ2-1, with 10 positions matching TRBD2. TRBV6-7 has ORF status, its function being uncertain. The CDR3 totals 16 residues. V lost 0 bases and J lost 8; bases outside the gene matches: 7. CDR3 region: CASSYSGALAGDEQFF. The CDR3 DNA follows: TGTGCCAGCAGTTACTCGGGGGCCCTAGCGGGAGATGAGCAGTTCTTC.

This chain uses TRBV20-1 with TRBJ2-1; no firm D call. The ends were cut back, 1 base at V and 7 bases at J, with 17 bases in the middle. Looked up from germline, CDR1 is DFQATT and CDR2 is SNEGSKA (reference sequence). There are 15 residues in the CDR3. CDR3 sequence (DNA): TGCAGTGCTAGAGGCCCTCGGGCCCCTAGGAATGAGCAGTTCTTC. Its translation: CSARGPRAPRNEQFF.